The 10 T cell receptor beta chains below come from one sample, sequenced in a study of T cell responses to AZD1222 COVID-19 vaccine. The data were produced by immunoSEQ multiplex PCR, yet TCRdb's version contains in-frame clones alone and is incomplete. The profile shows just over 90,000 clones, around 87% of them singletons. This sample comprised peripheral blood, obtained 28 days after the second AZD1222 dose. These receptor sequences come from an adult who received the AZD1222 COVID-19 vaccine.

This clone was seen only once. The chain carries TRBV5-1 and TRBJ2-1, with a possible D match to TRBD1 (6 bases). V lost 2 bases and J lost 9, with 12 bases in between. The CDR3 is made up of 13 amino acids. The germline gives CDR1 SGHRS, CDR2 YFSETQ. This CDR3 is CASSFGQGSEQFF. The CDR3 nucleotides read TGCGCCAGCAGCTTCGGCCAGGGGAGTGAGCAGTTCTTC.

As DNA, the CDR3 is TGCGCCAGCAGCCAAGATCGAGGTACTGCGACTGAAGCTTTCTTT. Translation gives CASSQDRGTATEAFF. The chain has TRBV4-1 and TRBJ1-1; D not resolved. The CDR3 runs to 15 residues. CDR1 MGHRA and CDR2 YSYEKL come from the germline V gene. V was shortened by 0 bases and J by 5 bases, with 13 bases between the two germline ends.

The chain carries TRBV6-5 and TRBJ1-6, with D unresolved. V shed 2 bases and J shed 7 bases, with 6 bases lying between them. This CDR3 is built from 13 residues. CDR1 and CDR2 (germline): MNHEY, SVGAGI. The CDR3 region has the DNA TGTGCCAGCAGTTACATGGAAAATTCACCCCTCCACTTT. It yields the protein CASSYMENSPLHF.

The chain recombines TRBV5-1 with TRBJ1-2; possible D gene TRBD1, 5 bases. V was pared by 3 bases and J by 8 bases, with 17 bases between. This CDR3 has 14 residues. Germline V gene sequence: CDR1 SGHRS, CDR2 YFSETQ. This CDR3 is CASSWQVQGGGYTF. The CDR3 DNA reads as TGCGCCAGCAGCTGGCAGGTCCAGGGCGGGGGCTACACCTTC.

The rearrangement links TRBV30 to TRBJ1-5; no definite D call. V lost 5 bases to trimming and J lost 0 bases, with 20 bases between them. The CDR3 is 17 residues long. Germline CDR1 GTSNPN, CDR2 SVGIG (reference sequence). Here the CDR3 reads CAWGPGRTHFSNQPQHF. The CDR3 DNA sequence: TGTGCCTGGGGTCCGGGCCGAACTCATTTTAGCAATCAGCCCCAGCATTTT.

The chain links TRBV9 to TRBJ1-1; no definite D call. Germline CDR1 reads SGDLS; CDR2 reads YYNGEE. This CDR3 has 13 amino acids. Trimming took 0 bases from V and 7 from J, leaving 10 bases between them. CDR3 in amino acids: CASSVDPGREAFF. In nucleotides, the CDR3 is TGTGCCAGCAGCGTAGATCCAGGACGTGAAGCTTTCTTT.

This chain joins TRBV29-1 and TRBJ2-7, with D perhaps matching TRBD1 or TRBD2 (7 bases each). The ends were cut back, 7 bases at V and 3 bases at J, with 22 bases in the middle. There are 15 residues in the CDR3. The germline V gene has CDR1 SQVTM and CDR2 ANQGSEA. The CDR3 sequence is CSAREGASQHYEQYF. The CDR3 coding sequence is TGCAGCGCCAGGGAGGGGGCATCCCAACACTACGAGCAGTACTTC.

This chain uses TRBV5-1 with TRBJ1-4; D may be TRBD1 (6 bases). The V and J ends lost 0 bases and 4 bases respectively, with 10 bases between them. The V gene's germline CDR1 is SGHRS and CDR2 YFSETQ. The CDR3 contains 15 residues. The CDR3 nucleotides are TGCGCCAGCAGCTTGGGGACAGCAATTAATGAAAAACTGTTTTTT. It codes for CASSLGTAINEKLFF.

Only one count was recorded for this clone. The CDR3 sequence is CASSLVDVTRTGVSPLHF. The DNA for the CDR3 is TGTGCCAGCAGCTTAGTAGATGTCACCAGGACAGGGGTGTCACCCCTCCACTTT. The rearrangement uses TRBV7-9 and TRBJ1-6; 9 nucleotides match TRBD1. CDR1 SEHNR and CDR2 FQNEAQ come from the germline V gene (reference sequence). This CDR3 has 18 residues. The V segment lost 1 base and the J segment 10 bases; nucleotides outside the gene matches: 14.

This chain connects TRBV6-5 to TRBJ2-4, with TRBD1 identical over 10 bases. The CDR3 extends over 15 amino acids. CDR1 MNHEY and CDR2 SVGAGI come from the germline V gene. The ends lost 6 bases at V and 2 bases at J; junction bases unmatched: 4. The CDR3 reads CASRRQGASKNIQYF. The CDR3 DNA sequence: TGTGCCAGCAGACGACAGGGGGCTTCCAAAAACATTCAGTACTTC.